Listed below are T cell receptor beta chains from one sample, sequenced in a study of control samples from healthy donors and cancer patients. The table came from immunoSEQ multiplex PCR; TCRdb's copy has only in-frame clones and leaves some out. The sample includes under 150,000 clones, roughly 91% of them seen just once. The source material was PBMCs. All receptors derive from a man in his fifties with head and neck cancer. Each CDR3 is given with its conserved first and last residue. Fields, in order: V gene, clone size, J gene, D gene, CDR3 protein, CDR3 DNA. A D gene is named only where the DNA matches it firmly. Size is stated for part of the rows, as once, few or many counts, or as a class when the clone is expanded.

v_call: TRBV27
clone_size: -
j_call: TRBJ2-5
d_call: TRBD2
cdr3_aa: CASTTKGTSGIETQYF
cdr3_nt: TGTGCCAGCACCACCAAAGGGACTAGCGGGATCGAGACCCAGTACTTC

v_call: TRBV30
clone_size: -
j_call: TRBJ2-5
d_call: TRBD2
cdr3_aa: CALILAGGSETQYF
cdr3_nt: TGTGCTCTCATCCTAGCGGGGGGTTCAGAGACCCAGTACTTC

v_call: TRBV5-8
clone_size: -
j_call: TRBJ2-3
d_call: -
cdr3_aa: CASGWDTQYF
cdr3_nt: TGTGCCAGCGGTTGGGATACGCAGTATTTT

v_call: TRBV7-9
clone_size: -
j_call: TRBJ2-1
d_call: -
cdr3_aa: CASTPADRGEQFF
cdr3_nt: TGTGCCAGTACCCCAGCGGACCGTGGTGAGCAGTTCTTC

v_call: TRBV12-3/TRBV12-4
clone_size: -
j_call: TRBJ2-4
d_call: -
cdr3_aa: CASSSLAKNIQYF
cdr3_nt: TGTGCCAGCAGTTCTTTAGCCAAAAACATTCAGTACTTC

v_call: TRBV5-1
clone_size: -
j_call: TRBJ2-5
d_call: -
cdr3_aa: CASTGPGQETQYF
cdr3_nt: TGCGCCAGTACAGGGCCGGGCCAAGAGACCCAGTACTTC

v_call: TRBV7-9
clone_size: -
j_call: TRBJ1-1
d_call: -
cdr3_aa: CASSLEGLQEAFF
cdr3_nt: TGTGCCAGCAGCCTAGAGGGGCTTCAAGAAGCTTTCTTT

v_call: TRBV3-1/TRBV3-2
clone_size: -
j_call: TRBJ1-5
d_call: TRBD1
cdr3_aa: CASSHQTGGSNQPQHF
cdr3_nt: TGTGCCAGCAGCCACCAGACAGGGGGAAGCAATCAGCCCCAGCATTTT

v_call: TRBV4-1
clone_size: -
j_call: TRBJ2-3
d_call: -
cdr3_aa: CASSQTLTDTQYF
cdr3_nt: TGCGCCAGCAGCCAAACCCTTACAGATACGCAGTATTTT

v_call: TRBV27
clone_size: -
j_call: TRBJ2-3
d_call: TRBD2
cdr3_aa: CASSSWTSGRGDTQYF
cdr3_nt: TGTGCCAGCAGTTCATGGACTAGCGGGAGAGGGGATACGCAGTATTTT

v_call: TRBV6-5
clone_size: -
j_call: TRBJ1-2
d_call: -
cdr3_aa: CASSYSSGDGYTF
cdr3_nt: TGTGCCAGCAGTTACTCGTCTGGGGATGGCTACACCTTC

v_call: TRBV7-9
clone_size: -
j_call: TRBJ2-7
d_call: -
cdr3_aa: CASSLQGGPYEQYF
cdr3_nt: TGTGCCAGCAGCTTACAGGGGGGACCCTACGAGCAGTACTTC

v_call: TRBV9
clone_size: -
j_call: TRBJ1-1
d_call: TRBD1
cdr3_aa: CASSVHWTGGFKNTEAFF
cdr3_nt: TGTGCCAGCAGCGTTCACTGGACAGGGGGCTTCAAGAACACTGAAGCTTTCTTT

v_call: TRBV5-1
clone_size: once
j_call: TRBJ2-7
d_call: TRBD2
cdr3_aa: CASSLGSTSGRILYEQYF
cdr3_nt: TGCGCCAGCAGCCTAGGTTCGACTAGCGGGAGGATTCTCTACGAGCAGTACTTC

v_call: TRBV15
clone_size: once
j_call: TRBJ1-3
d_call: -
cdr3_aa: CATSSEDHPRGNTIYF
cdr3_nt: TGTGCCACCAGCAGTGAGGACCATCCTCGTGGAAACACCATATATTTT

v_call: TRBV5-1
clone_size: -
j_call: TRBJ2-1
d_call: TRBD2
cdr3_aa: CASSLAGLAGPAYYNEQFF
cdr3_nt: TGCGCCAGCAGCTTGGCCGGGCTAGCGGGACCTGCGTACTACAATGAGCAGTTCTTC

v_call: TRBV9
clone_size: -
j_call: TRBJ2-2
d_call: TRBD1
cdr3_aa: CASSSPGQGRNTGELFF
cdr3_nt: TGTGCCAGCAGCTCACCAGGACAGGGGCGAAACACCGGGGAGCTGTTTTTT

v_call: TRBV7-3
clone_size: -
j_call: TRBJ1-1
d_call: -
cdr3_aa: CASSLLRRINTEAFF
cdr3_nt: TGTGCCAGCAGCTTATTACGGCGGATTAACACTGAAGCTTTCTTT

v_call: TRBV2
clone_size: -
j_call: TRBJ2-1
d_call: -
cdr3_aa: CASSLGPRPAVWDHNEQFF
cdr3_nt: TGTGCCAGCAGTCTTGGGCCGCGACCAGCGGTCTGGGACCACAATGAGCAGTTCTTC

v_call: TRBV6-5
clone_size: -
j_call: TRBJ1-1
d_call: -
cdr3_aa: CASSYGREGTEAFF
cdr3_nt: TGTGCCAGCAGTTACGGCAGGGAGGGCACTGAAGCTTTCTTT

v_call: TRBV11-1
clone_size: -
j_call: TRBJ2-7
d_call: -
cdr3_aa: CASSSLAQYF
cdr3_nt: TGTGCCAGCAGCTCCCTGGCGCAGTACTTC

v_call: TRBV19
clone_size: -
j_call: TRBJ1-3
d_call: -
cdr3_aa: CASSIAGTGNTIYF
cdr3_nt: TGTGCCAGTAGTATAGCTGGTACTGGAAACACCATATATTTT

v_call: TRBV4-1
clone_size: -
j_call: TRBJ1-5
d_call: -
cdr3_aa: CASSQGWGVRSNQPQHF
cdr3_nt: TGCGCCAGCAGCCAAGGGTGGGGGGTCCGTAGCAATCAGCCCCAGCATTTT

v_call: TRBV10-1
clone_size: -
j_call: TRBJ1-1
d_call: -
cdr3_aa: CASSEGQNTEAFF
cdr3_nt: TGCGCCAGCAGTGAGGGACAGAACACTGAAGCTTTCTTT

v_call: TRBV9
clone_size: -
j_call: TRBJ1-1
d_call: -
cdr3_aa: CASSAGTKNTEAFF
cdr3_nt: TGTGCCAGCAGCGCCGGGACAAAGAACACTGAAGCTTTCTTT

v_call: TRBV2
clone_size: -
j_call: TRBJ1-2
d_call: -
cdr3_aa: CASSLGGLNYGYTF
cdr3_nt: TGTGCCAGCAGCCTAGGGGGTCTCAACTATGGCTACACCTTC

v_call: TRBV11-2
clone_size: -
j_call: TRBJ1-2
d_call: -
cdr3_aa: CASSPPAGGYTF
cdr3_nt: TGTGCCAGCAGCCCTCCGGCAGGTGGCTACACCTTC

v_call: TRBV5-1
clone_size: -
j_call: TRBJ1-1
d_call: -
cdr3_aa: CASSLGPNTEAFF
cdr3_nt: TGCGCCAGCAGCTTAGGACCGAACACTGAAGCTTTCTTT

v_call: TRBV5-5
clone_size: -
j_call: TRBJ2-7
d_call: TRBD1
cdr3_aa: CASSSLGQSPEQYF
cdr3_nt: TGTGCCAGCAGCTCGCTGGGACAGAGTCCCGAGCAGTACTTC

v_call: TRBV28
clone_size: -
j_call: TRBJ2-1
d_call: TRBD2
cdr3_aa: CATLAGFYNEQFF
cdr3_nt: TGTGCCACGCTAGCGGGGTTTTACAATGAGCAGTTCTTC

v_call: TRBV29-1
clone_size: -
j_call: TRBJ2-7
d_call: -
cdr3_aa: CSVESTDPSYEQYF
cdr3_nt: TGCAGCGTTGAATCGACAGACCCGTCCTACGAGCAGTACTTC

v_call: TRBV4-2
clone_size: -
j_call: TRBJ1-2
d_call: -
cdr3_aa: CASSQTDGNYGYTF
cdr3_nt: TGTGCCAGCAGCCAGACAGACGGAAACTATGGCTACACCTTC

v_call: TRBV30
clone_size: once
j_call: TRBJ1-5
d_call: -
cdr3_aa: CAWTGKGQGKGPQHF
cdr3_nt: TGTGCCTGGACCGGTAAGGGGCAGGGAAAAGGACCCCAGCATTTT

v_call: TRBV30
clone_size: -
j_call: TRBJ2-3
d_call: TRBD1
cdr3_aa: CAWSQQGGTDTQYF
cdr3_nt: TGTGCCTGGAGTCAACAGGGGGGCACAGATACGCAGTATTTT

v_call: TRBV5-4
clone_size: -
j_call: TRBJ2-7
d_call: TRBD1
cdr3_aa: CASGYYRGLREQYF
cdr3_nt: TGTGCCAGCGGATATTACAGGGGGCTTAGGGAGCAGTACTTC

v_call: TRBV7-2
clone_size: -
j_call: TRBJ2-3
d_call: TRBD1
cdr3_aa: CASRPTGGEVDTQYF
cdr3_nt: TGTGCCAGCAGACCGACAGGGGGGGAAGTGGATACGCAGTATTTT

v_call: TRBV5-1
clone_size: -
j_call: TRBJ2-7
d_call: TRBD1
cdr3_aa: CASSMLRDRGGYEQYF
cdr3_nt: TGCGCCAGCAGCATGCTCCGGGACAGGGGTGGCTACGAGCAGTACTTC

v_call: TRBV6-5
clone_size: -
j_call: TRBJ1-2
d_call: -
cdr3_aa: CASSYLGGGYGYTF
cdr3_nt: TGTGCCAGCAGTTACCTGGGGGGCGGGTATGGCTACACCTTC

v_call: TRBV2
clone_size: -
j_call: TRBJ2-7
d_call: TRBD2
cdr3_aa: CASSPPSGRRLYEQYF
cdr3_nt: TGTGCCAGCAGCCCCCCTAGCGGGAGGAGACTCTACGAGCAGTACTTC

v_call: TRBV4-2
clone_size: -
j_call: TRBJ1-3
d_call: -
cdr3_aa: CASSQVQSSGNTIYF
cdr3_nt: TGTGCCAGCAGCCAAGTACAGAGCTCTGGAAACACCATATATTTT